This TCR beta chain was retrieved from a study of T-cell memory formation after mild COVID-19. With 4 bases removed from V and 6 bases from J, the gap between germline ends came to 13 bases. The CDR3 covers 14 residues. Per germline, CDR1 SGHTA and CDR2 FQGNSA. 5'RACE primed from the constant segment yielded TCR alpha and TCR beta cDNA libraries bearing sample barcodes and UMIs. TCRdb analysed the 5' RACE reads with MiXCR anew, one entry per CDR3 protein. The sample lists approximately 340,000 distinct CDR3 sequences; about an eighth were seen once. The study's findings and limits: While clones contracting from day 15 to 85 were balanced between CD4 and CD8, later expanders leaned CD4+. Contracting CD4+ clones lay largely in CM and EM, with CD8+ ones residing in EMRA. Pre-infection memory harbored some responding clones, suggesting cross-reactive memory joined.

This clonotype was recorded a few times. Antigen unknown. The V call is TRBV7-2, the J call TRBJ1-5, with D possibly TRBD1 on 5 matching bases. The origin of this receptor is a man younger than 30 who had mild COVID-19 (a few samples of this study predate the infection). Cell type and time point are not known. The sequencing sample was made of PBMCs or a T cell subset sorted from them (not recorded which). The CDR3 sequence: CASSSTGGLQPQHF. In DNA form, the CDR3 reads TGTGCCAGCAGCTCCACAGGAGGGCTTCAGCCCCAGCATTTT.